The present T cell receptor beta chain was sequenced within a study of CD8+CD57+ T cells in acquired aplastic anemia. V was clipped by 4 bases and J by 0 bases; unmatched bases: 0. CDR3 size: 14 residues. Germline CDR1 is SNHLY and CDR2 is FYNNEI. Profiles of TCR beta VDJ and CDR3 were generated from a genomic DNA template. Using its own MiXCR run on the reads, TCRdb lists one record per CDR3 protein. This repertoire shows about 220,000 distinct CDR3 sequences, roughly 35% found once; its top ten account for 1.1%. The count of this clonotype is one. The V gene is TRBV2, the J gene TRBJ1-5; 7 bases align to TRBD1. Sequencing input: sorted CD4+, CD8+, or CD8+CD57+ T cells (not recorded which) from PBMCs. The receptor's source is a human donor in good health, serving as a control. The CDR3 sequence is CASSGDSSNQPQHF. The CDR3 bases are TGTGCCAGCAGTGGGGACAGTAGCAATCAGCCCCAGCATTTT.